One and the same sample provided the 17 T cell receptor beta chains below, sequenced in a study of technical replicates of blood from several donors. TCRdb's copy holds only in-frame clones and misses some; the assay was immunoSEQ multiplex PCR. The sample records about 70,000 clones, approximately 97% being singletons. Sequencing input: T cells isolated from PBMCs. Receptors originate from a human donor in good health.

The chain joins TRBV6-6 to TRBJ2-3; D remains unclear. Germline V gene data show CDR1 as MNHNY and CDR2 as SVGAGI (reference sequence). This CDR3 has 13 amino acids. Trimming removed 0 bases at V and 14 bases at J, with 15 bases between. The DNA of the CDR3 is TGTGCCAGCAGTTACTCCGAGACACAGATAAGGTATTTT. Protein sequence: CASSYSETQIRYF.

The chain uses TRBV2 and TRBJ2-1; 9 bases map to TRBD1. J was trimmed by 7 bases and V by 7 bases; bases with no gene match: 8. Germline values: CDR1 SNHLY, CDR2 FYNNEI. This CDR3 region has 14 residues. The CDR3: CASILDRGVNEQFF. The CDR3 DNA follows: TGTGCCAGCATATTGGACAGGGGCGTGAATGAGCAGTTCTTC.

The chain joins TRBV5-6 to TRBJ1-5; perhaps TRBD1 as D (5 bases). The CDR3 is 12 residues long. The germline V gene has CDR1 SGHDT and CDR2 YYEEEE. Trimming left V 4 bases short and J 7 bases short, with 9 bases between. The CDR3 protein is CASSRGRQPQHF. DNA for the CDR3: TGTGCCAGCAGCAGGGGCAGGCAGCCCCAGCATTTT.

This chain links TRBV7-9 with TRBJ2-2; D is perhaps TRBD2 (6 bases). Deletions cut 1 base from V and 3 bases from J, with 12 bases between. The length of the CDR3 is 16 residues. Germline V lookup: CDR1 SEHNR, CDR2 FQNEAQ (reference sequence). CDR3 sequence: CASSLVWRGDTGELFF. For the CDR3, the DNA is TGTGCCAGCAGCTTAGTGTGGCGGGGCGACACCGGGGAGCTGTTTTTT. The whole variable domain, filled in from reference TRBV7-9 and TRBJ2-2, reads DTGVSQNPRHKITKRGQNVTFRCDPISEHNRLYWYRQTLGQGPEFLTYFQNEAQLEKSRLLSDRFSAERPKGSFSTLEIQRTEQGDSAMYLCASSLVWRGDTGELFFGEGSRLTVL.

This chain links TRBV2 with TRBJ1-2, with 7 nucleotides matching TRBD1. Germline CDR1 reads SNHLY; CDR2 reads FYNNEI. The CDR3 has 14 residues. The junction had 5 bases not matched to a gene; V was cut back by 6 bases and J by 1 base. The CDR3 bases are TGTGCCAGCAGGGGGGACAGCGTTAACTATGGCTACACCTTC. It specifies CASRGDSVNYGYTF.

The CDR3 sequence: CASSRPGFNQPQHF. The CDR3 DNA reads TGTGCCAGCAGTCGGCCGGGTTTCAATCAGCCCCAGCATTTT. The chain carries TRBV7-2 and TRBJ1-5, with no clear D. The CDR3 sequence is 14 residues long. Germline assignment: CDR1 SGHTA and CDR2 FQGNSA. V was trimmed by 6 bases and J by 3 bases, leaving 12 bases between them.

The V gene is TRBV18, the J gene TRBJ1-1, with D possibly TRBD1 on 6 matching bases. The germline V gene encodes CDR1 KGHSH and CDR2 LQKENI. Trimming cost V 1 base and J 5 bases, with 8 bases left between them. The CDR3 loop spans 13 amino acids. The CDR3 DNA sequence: TGTGCCAGCTCACCACAGGGGGATACTGAAGCTTTCTTT. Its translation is CASSPQGDTEAFF.

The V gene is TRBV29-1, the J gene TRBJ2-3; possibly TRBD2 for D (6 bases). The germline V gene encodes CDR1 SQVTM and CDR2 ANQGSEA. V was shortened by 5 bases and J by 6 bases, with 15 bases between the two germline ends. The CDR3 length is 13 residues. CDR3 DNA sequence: TGCAGCGTTCCGGGACGGGGGTCGGATACGCAGTATTTT. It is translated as CSVPGRGSDTQYF.

CDR3 protein: CASSQDVGGVAQTSYTGELFF. The CDR3 bases are TGTGCCAGCAGCCAAGATGTGGGAGGGGTGGCCCAGACCAGTTACACCGGGGAGCTGTTTTTT. J is TRBJ2-2 and V is TRBV4-2, with TRBD2 matching 7 bases. The V segment lost 0 bases and the J segment 3 bases; nucleotides outside the gene matches: 19. Germline loops: CDR1 LGHNA, CDR2 YNFKEQ. This CDR3 has 21 amino acids.

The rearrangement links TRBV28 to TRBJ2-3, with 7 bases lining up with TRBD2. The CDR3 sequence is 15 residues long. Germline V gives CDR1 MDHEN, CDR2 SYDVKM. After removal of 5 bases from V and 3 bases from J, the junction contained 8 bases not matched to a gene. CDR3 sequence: CASSLIAGSTDTQYF. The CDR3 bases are TGTGCCAGCAGTCTAATAGCGGGTTCGACAGATACGCAGTATTTT.

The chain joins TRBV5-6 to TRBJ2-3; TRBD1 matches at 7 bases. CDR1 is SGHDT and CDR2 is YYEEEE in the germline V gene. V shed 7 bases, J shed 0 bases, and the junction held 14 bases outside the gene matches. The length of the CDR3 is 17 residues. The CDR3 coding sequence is TGTGCCAGCGGGCGACTACTTGACAGGGCTAGCACAGATACGCAGTATTTT. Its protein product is CASGRLLDRASTDTQYF. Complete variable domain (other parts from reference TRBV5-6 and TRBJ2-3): DAGVTQSPTHLIKTRGQQVTLRCSPKSGHDTVSWYQQALGQGPQFIFQYYEEEERQRGNFPDRFSGHQFPNYSSELNVNALLLGDSALYLCASGRLLDRASTDTQYFGPGTRLTVL.

CDR3 sequence reads: CASSYSRGGSSYEQYF. The CDR3 coding sequence is TGTGCCAGCAGTTACTCGCGGGGGGGGAGCTCCTACGAGCAGTACTTC. This sequence joins TRBV6-6 and TRBJ2-7; TRBD2 agrees at 9 bases. The CDR3 has 16 amino acids. V lost 0 bases and J lost 0; bases outside the gene matches: 3. From germline, CDR1 is MNHNY and CDR2 SVGAGI (reference sequence).

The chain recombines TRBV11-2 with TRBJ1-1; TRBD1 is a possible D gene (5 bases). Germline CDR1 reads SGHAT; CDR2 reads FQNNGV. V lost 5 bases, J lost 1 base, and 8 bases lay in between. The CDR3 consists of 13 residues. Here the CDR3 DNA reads TGTGCCAGCAGCGTCGACAGGAACACTGAAGCTTTCTTT. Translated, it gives CASSVDRNTEAFF. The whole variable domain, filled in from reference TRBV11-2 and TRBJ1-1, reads EAGVAQSPRYKIIEKRQSVAFWCNPISGHATLYWYQQILGQGPKLLIQFQNNGVVDDSQLPKDRFSAERLKGVDSTLKIQPAKLEDSAVYLCASSVDRNTEAFFGQGTRLTVV.

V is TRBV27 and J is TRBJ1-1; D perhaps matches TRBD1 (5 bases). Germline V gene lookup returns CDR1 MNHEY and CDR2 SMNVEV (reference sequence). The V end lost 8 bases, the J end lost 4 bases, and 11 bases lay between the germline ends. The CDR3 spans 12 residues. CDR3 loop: CASGASGTEAFF. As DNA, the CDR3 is TGTGCCAGCGGGGCTTCGGGCACTGAAGCTTTCTTT.

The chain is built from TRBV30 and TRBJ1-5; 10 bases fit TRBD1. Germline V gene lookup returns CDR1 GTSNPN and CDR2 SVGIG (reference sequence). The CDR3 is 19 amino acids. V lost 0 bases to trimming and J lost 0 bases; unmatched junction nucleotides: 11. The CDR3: CAWSVADRGTPYSNQPQHF. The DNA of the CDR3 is TGTGCCTGGAGTGTTGCGGACAGGGGGACCCCTTATAGCAATCAGCCCCAGCATTTT.

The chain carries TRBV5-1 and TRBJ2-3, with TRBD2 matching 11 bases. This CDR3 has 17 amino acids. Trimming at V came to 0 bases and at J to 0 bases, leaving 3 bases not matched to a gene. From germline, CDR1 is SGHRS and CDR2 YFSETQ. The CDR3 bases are TGCGCCAGCAGCTTGGTTAGCGGGGGGGCTAGCACAGATACGCAGTATTTT. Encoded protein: CASSLVSGGASTDTQYF.

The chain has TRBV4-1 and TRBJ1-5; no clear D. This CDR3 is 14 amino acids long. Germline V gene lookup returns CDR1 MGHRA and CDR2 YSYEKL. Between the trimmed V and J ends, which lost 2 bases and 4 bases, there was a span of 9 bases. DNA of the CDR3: TGCGCCAGCAGCCAACGGGGAAGGAATCAGCCCCAGCATTTT. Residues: CASSQRGRNQPQHF.